This TCR beta chain was observed in a study of T cell repertoires in cytomegalovirus infection (dated by TCRdb to about 2019). In the study overall: Alongside well-studied HLA-B-restricted epitopes, the peptide stimulations were aimed at recently identified HLA-C-restricted CMV epitopes, whose presentation resists viral immunomodulation. Donor HLA type was relevant to the analysis, because carriage of CMV infection together with the matching HLA type was indicated by public TCR beta signatures.

The CDR3 runs 15 amino acids, cysteine and phenylalanine included. The read is trimmed to its CDR3 DNA, 45 bases read in frame from base 1. CDR1 and CDR2 (SEHNR, FQNEAQ) derive from the germline V gene (reference sequence). Trimmed from V: 5 bases; trimmed from J: 7 bases; junction bases lacking a gene match: 5. TCRdb shows the sequencer as Illumina HiSeq 1500. In-frame beta chains were kept once TCRdb had trimmed the public reads at Q25 with fastp and called clones with MiXCR. Duplicate CDR3 protein sequences are folded into a single record with the most common DNA and genes. Across this sample there are approximately 100,000 distinct CDR3 sequences, with under 30% seen only once. Jointly, the top ten make up about 81% of the sample. The research as a whole found: Cumulative frequency of public TCR beta family members discriminated carriers of CMV infection plus the relevant HLA type in this cohort and an independent roughly 330-donor cohort. The ex vivo response was dominated by HLA-C-restricted CMV-specific TCR beta clonotypes, and the single most frequent clonotype in two of eight donors was supplied by these HLA-C-restricted clonotypes.

In light of the paper, this sample's treatment or condition label describes: in vitro stimulation with specific CMV peptide epitopes to enrich CMV-specific T cells. This clonotype was detected ten times or more. The antigen this receptor binds is unknown. The sample holds no much larger clone one base away, and base qualities are not on file. The chain is assembled from TRBV7-9 and TRBJ1-6; TRBD1 lines up with 10 middle nucleotides. The TCR originated in a human donor in good health (CMV status not recorded). Some clones in this sample may be carry-over from other donors' samples. Sequencing used CD8+ T cells from cultured PBMCs, obtained from culture after CMV antigen stimulation. The CDR3 amino acid sequence is: CASSQRDRGNSPLHF. The DNA sequence is TGTGCCAGCAGCCAACGGGACAGGGGCAATTCACCCCTCCACTTT.